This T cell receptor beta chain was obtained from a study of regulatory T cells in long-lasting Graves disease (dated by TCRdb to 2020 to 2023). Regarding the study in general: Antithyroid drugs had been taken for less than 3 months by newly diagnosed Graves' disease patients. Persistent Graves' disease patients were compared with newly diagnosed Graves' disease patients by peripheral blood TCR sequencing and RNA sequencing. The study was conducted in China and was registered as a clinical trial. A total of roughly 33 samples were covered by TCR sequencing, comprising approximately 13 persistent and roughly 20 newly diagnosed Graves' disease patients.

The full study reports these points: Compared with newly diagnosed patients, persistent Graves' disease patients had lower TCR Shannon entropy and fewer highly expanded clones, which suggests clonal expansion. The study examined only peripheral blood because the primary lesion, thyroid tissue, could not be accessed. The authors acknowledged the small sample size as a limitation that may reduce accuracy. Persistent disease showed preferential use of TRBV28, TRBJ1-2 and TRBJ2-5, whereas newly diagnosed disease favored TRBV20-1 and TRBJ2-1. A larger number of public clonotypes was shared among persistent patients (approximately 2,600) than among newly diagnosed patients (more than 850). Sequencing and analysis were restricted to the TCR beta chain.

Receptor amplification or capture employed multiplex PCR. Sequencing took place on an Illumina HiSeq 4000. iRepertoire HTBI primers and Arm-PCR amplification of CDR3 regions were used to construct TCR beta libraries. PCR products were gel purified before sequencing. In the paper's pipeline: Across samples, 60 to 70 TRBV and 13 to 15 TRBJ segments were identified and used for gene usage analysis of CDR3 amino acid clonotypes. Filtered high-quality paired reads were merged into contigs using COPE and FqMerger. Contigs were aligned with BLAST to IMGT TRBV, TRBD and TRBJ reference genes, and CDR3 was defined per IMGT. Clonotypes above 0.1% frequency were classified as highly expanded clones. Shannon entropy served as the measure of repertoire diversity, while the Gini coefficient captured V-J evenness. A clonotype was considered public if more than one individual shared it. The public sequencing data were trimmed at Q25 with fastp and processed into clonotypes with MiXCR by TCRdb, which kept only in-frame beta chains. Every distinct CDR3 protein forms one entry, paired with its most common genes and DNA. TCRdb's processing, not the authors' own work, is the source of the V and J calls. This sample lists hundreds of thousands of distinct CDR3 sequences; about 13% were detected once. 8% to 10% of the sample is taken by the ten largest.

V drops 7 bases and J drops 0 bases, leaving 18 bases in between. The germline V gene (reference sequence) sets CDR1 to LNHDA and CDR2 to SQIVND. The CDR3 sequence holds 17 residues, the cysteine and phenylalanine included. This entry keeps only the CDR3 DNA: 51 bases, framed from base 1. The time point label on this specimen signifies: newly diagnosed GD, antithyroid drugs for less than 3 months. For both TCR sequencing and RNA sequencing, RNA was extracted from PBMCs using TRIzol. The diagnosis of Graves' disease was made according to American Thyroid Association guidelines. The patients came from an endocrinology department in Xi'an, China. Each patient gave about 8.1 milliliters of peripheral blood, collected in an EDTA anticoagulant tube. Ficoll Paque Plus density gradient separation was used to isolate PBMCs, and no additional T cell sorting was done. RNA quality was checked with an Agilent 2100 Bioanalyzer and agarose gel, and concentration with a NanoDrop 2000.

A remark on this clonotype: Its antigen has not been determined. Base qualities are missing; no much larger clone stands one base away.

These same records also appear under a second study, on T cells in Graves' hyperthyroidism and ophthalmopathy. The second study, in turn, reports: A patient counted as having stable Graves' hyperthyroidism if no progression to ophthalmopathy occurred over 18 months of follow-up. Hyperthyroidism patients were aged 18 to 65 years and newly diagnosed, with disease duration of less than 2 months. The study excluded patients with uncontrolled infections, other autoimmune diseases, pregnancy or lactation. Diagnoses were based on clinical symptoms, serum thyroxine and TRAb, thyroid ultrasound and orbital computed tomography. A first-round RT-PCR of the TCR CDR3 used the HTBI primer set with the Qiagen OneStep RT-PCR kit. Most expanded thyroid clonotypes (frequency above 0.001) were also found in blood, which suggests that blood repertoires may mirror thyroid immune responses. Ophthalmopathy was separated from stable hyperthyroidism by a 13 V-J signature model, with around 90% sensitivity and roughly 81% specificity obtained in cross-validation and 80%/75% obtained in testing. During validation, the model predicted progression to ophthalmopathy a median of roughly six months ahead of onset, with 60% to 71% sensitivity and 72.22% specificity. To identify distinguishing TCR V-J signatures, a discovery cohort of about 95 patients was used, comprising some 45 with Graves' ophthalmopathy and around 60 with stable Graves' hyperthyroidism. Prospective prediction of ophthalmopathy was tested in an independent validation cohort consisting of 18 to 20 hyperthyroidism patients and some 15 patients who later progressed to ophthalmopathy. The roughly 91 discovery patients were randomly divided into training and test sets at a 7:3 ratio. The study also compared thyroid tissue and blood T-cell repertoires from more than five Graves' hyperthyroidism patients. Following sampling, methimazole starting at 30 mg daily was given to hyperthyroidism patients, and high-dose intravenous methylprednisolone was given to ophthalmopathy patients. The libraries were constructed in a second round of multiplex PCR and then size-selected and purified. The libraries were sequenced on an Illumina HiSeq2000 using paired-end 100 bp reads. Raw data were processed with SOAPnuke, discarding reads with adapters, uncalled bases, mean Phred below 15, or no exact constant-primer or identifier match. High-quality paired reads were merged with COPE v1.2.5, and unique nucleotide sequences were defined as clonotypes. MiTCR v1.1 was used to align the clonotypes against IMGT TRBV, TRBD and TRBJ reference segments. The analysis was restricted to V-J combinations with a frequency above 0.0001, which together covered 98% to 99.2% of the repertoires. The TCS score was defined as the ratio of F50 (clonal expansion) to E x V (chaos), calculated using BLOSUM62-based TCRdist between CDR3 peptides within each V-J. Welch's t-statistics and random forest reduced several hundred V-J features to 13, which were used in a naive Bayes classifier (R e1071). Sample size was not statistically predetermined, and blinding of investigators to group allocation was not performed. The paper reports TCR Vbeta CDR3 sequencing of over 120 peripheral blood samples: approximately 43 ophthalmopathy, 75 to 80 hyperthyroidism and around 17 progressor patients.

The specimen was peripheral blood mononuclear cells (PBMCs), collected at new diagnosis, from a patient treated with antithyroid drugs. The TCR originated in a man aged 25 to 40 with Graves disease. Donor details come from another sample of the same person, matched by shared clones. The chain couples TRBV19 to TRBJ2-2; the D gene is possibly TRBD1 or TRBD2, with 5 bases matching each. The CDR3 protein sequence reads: CASTGTLGLANTGELFF. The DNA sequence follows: TGTGCCAGTACCGGGACCCTCGGGCTCGCGAACACCGGGGAGCTGTTTTTT.